This T cell receptor beta chain was sequenced in a study of human T cells and chemical hapten exposure. This CDR3 region has 16 residues. Germline CDR1 reads DFQATT; CDR2 reads SNEGSKA (reference sequence). V dropped 6 bases and J dropped 6; count of bases not matched to a gene: 18. As for time point: patch test 1, 2 weeks after DPC sensitization. Treatment denoted: therapeutic diphenylcyclopropenone sensitization with weekly scalp DPC. For the library, individual cDNA molecules each received unique molecular identifiers. In TCRdb, the RACE reads were re-called with MiXCR into one record per CDR3 protein. The sample has tens of thousands of distinct CDR3 sequences, over 8.5% seen once.

Sample: whole blood, taken in connection with sensitization to the hapten diphenylcyclopropenone (DPC). This TCR came from a woman aged 50 to 60 with alopecia areata. Some clones in this sample may be carry-over from other donors' samples. This sequence joins TRBV20-1 and TRBJ2-5; 8 bases match TRBD2. The CDR3 loop reads CSAHDARGSGGKTQYF. CDR3 coding DNA: TGCAGTGCGCACGACGCGCGGGGGAGCGGGGGTAAGACCCAGTACTTC.